One T cell receptor beta chain is described in this entry. Its antigen remains unknown. These data originate in a study of cytomegalovirus exposure and HLA in healthy donors. Study-level background: An earlier analysis identified more than 95 million unique TCR beta sequences in some 180 million T cells.

PCR primers comprised 60 Vbeta and 13 Jbeta primers. Assay used: immunoSEQ multiplex PCR; TCRdb lists only in-frame clones, some missing. The data hold more than 80,000 clones, with roughly 70% observed a single time. Trimming took 6 bases from V and 0 from J, leaving 8 bases between them. CDR3 length: 13 amino acids. Per germline, CDR1 KGHSH and CDR2 LQKENI. Study-wide findings and caveats: In a later analysis, DRB1 alleles had the most associated TCRs; HLA-C alleles the fewest. Most subjects had HLA-A and HLA-B alleles reportedly predicted accurately by TCR beta sequences.

The TCR was taken from a male donor in good health and CMV-seropositive. V and J are TRBV18 and TRBJ2-5; D is uncertain. The sequenced sample consisted of PBMCs. The CDR3 DNA reads as TGTGCCAGCTCCCAAAACAACCAAGAGACCCAGTACTTC. Protein: CASSQNNQETQYF.